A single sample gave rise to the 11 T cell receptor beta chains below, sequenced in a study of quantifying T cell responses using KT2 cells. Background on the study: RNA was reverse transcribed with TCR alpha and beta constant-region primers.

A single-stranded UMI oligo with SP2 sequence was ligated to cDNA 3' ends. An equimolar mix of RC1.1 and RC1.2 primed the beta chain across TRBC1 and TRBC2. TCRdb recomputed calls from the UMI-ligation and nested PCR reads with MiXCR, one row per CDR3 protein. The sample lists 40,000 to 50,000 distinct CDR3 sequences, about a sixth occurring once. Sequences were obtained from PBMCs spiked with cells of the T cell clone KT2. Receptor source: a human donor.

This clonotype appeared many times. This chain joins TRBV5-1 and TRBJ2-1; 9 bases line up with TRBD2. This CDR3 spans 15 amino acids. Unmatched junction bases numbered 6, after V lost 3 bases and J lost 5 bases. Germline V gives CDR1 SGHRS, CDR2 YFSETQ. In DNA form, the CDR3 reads TGCGCCAGCAGCTCCTTAGCGGGGGTGGACAATGAGCAGTTCTTC. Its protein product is CASSSLAGVDNEQFF.

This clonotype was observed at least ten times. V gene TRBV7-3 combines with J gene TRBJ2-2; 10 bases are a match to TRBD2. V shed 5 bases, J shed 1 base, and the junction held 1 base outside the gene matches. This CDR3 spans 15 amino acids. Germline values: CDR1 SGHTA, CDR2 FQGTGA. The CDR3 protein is CASSTSGKNTGELFF. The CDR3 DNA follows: TGTGCCAGCAGCACTAGCGGGAAGAACACCGGGGAGCTGTTTTTT.

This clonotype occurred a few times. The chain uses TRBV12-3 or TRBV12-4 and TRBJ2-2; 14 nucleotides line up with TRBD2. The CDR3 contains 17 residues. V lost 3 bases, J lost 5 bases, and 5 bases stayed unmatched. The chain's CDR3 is CASSLGLAGVETGELFF. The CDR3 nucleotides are TGTGCCAGCAGTTTGGGACTAGCGGGAGTGGAGACCGGGGAGCTGTTTTTT.

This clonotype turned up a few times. This CDR3 reads CASSLGWGTYNEQFF. The CDR3, as DNA: TGTGCCAGCAGCTTAGGGTGGGGAACCTACAATGAGCAGTTCTTC. The genes are TRBV7-3 and TRBJ2-1; D is ambiguous. From germline, CDR1 is SGHTA and CDR2 FQGTGA. V lost 2 bases and J 2 bases, leaving 10 bases between the germline ends. CDR3 length equals 15 residues.

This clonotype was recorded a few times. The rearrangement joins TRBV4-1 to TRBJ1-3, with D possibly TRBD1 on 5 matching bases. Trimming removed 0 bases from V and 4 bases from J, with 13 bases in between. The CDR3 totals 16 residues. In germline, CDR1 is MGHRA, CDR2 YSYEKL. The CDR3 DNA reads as TGCGCCAGCAGCCAAGATATGGGGCCATACGGAAACACCATATATTTT. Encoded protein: CASSQDMGPYGNTIYF.

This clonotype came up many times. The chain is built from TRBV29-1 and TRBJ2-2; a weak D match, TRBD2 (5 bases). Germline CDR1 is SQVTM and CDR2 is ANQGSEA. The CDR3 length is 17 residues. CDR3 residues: CASSVGQRNPIAGELFF. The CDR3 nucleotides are TGCGCTAGCAGCGTTGGTCAGAGGAACCCAATCGCCGGGGAGCTGTTTTTT.

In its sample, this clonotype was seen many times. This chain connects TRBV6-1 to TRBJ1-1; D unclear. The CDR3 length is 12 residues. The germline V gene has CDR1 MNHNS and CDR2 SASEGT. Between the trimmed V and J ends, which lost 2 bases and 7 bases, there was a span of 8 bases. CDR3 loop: CASSESPFEAFF. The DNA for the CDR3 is TGTGCCAGCAGTGAATCCCCGTTTGAAGCTTTCTTT.

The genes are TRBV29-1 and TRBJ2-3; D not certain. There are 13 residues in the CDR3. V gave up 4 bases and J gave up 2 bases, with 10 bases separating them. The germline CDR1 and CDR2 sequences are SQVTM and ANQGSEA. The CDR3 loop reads CSVVLGPTDTQYF. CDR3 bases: TGCAGCGTTGTGTTGGGCCCCACAGATACGCAGTATTTT.

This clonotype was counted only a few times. This CDR3 reads CASSLGAGTVLNTEAFF. The CDR3 DNA reads as TGTGCCAGCAGCTTAGGTGCCGGGACGGTATTGAACACTGAAGCTTTCTTT. V gene TRBV7-6 combines with J gene TRBJ1-1; maybe TRBD1 (5 bases). Looked up from germline, CDR1 is SGHVS and CDR2 is FNYEAQ. Deletions cut 1 base from V and 0 bases from J, with 15 bases between. This CDR3 contains 17 residues.

CDR3 loop: CASSIGAGYEQYF. In DNA form, the CDR3 reads TGTGCCAGTAGTATAGGGGCAGGCTACGAGCAGTACTTC. This chain uses TRBV19 with TRBJ2-7; D is unresolved. The germline V gene has CDR1 LNHDA and CDR2 SQIVND (reference sequence). The CDR3 consists of 13 residues. V was shortened by 1 base and J by 3 bases, with 7 bases between the two germline ends. Full variable domain (remainder filled in from reference TRBV19 and TRBJ2-7): DGGITQSPKYLFRKEGQNVTLSCEQNLNHDAMYWYRQDPGQGLRLIYYSQIVNDFQKGDIAEGYSVSREKKESFPLTVTSAQKNPTAFYLCASSIGAGYEQYFGPGTRLTVT.

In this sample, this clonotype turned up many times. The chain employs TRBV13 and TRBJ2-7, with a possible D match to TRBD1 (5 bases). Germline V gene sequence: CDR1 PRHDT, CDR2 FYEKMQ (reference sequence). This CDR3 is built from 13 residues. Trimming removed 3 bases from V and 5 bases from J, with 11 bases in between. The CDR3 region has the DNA TGTGCCAGCAGCTTCCAGGGTCGTGACGAGCAGTACTTC. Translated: CASSFQGRDEQYF.